Presented here are 18 T cell receptor beta chains from one specimen sequenced in a study of Ad26.COV2.S vaccination and SARS-CoV-2 variants. The treatment here: about 20 received Ad26.COV2.S at low or high dose, single or two shots; several received placebo; per-sample allocation not given. Sampling took place 63 days after the first vaccine or placebo injection. The method was immunoSEQ multiplex PCR; TCRdb's version includes in-frame clones alone and lacks a portion of them. The table lists fewer than 900,000 clones, roughly 90% of them singletons, with around 1.5% in the top ten. The sample here was peripheral blood, taken in a trial of Ad26.COV2.S vaccine versus placebo. The receptors were sampled from a person aged 18 to 65 who received the Ad26.COV2.S COVID-19 vaccine or a placebo.

This chain uses TRBV6-1 with TRBJ1-1, with D maybe TRBD1 (5 bases). This CDR3 comprises 13 residues. Germline V gene data show CDR1 as MNHNS and CDR2 as SASEGT. V was trimmed by 2 bases and J by 11 bases, leaving 15 bases between them. The CDR3: CASSEPGARGAFF. The CDR3 region has the DNA TGTGCCAGCAGTGAACCCGGTGCCCGGGGGGCTTTCTTT.

The chain carries TRBV19 and TRBJ1-2; 9 bases are a match to TRBD1. The CDR3 length is 15 residues. J gave up 4 bases and V 3 bases, and 6 bases lay outside the gene matches. Per germline, CDR1 LNHDA and CDR2 SQIVND (reference sequence). CDR3 bases: TGTGCCAGTAGTATTGGGACAGGGAGTCGCTATGGCTACACCTTC. It encodes CASSIGTGSRYGYTF.

The chain couples TRBV7-2 to TRBJ1-5; tentative D call: TRBD1 (5 bases). The V and J ends lost 1 base and 3 bases respectively, with 7 bases between them. Looked up from germline, CDR1 is SGHTA and CDR2 is FQGNSA. The CDR3 sequence is 14 residues long. The DNA of the CDR3 is TGTGCCAGCAGCTTAGGACAGCCCAATCAGCCCCAGCATTTT. Translated: CASSLGQPNQPQHF.

The rearrangement joins TRBV27 to TRBJ2-7; 8 bases match TRBD1. There are 12 residues in the CDR3. V lost 5 bases and J lost 5; bases outside the gene matches: 2. Germline CDR1 and CDR2: MNHEY and SMNVEV (reference sequence). The CDR3 DNA follows: TGTGCCAGCAGTAGGACAGGGCACGAGCAGTACTTC. Protein product: CASSRTGHEQYF.

This clone was detected once. The chain links TRBV24-1 to TRBJ2-7; D ambiguous. Germline loops: CDR1 KGHDR, CDR2 SFDVKD. Trimming left V 12 bases short and J 7 bases short, with 27 bases between. The CDR3 loop spans 15 amino acids. This CDR3 reads CALKAPDAPVREQYF. In nucleotides, the CDR3 is TGTGCCCTTAAAGCTCCGGACGCCCCGGTGCGGGAGCAGTACTTC.

The rearrangement uses TRBV2 and TRBJ1-1; 8 bases are a match to TRBD1. Trimming at V came to 10 bases and at J to 1 base, leaving 5 bases not matched to a gene. This CDR3 has 13 amino acids. Germline V gene data show CDR1 as SNHLY and CDR2 as FYNNEI. The CDR3 coding sequence is TGTGCCAACAGAGGACAGGGGAACACTGAAGCTTTCTTT. Translating it yields CANRGQGNTEAFF.

DNA for the CDR3: TGTGCCAGCAGCCGTGACAGCTCCGTCTCTGGAAACACCATATATTTT. Translating it yields CASSRDSSVSGNTIYF. This chain connects TRBV5-4 to TRBJ1-3, with a tentative D call TRBD1 (5 bases). Trimming stripped 4 bases from V and 0 bases from J, with 14 bases between. The CDR3 is 16 residues long. From germline, CDR1 is SGHNT and CDR2 YYREEE (reference sequence).

The CDR3 DNA sequence: TGTGCCAGCAGCACCACAGGTTCTGCTGGAAACACCATATATTTT. It encodes CASSTTGSAGNTIYF. V and J are TRBV9 and TRBJ1-3, with TRBD1 as a possible D gene (5 bases). Trimming removed 4 bases from V and 2 bases from J, with 13 bases in between. Germline loops: CDR1 SGDLS, CDR2 YYNGEE. This CDR3 is built from 15 residues.

This chain links TRBV5-1 with TRBJ2-3; 10 bases fit TRBD1. Germline CDR1 reads SGHRS; CDR2 reads YFSETQ. V was clipped by 5 bases and J by 2 bases; unmatched bases: 8. This CDR3 has 16 residues. The CDR3 sequence: CASRSGTGVSTDTQYF. CDR3 DNA: TGCGCCAGCAGGTCCGGGACAGGGGTTTCCACAGATACGCAGTATTTT.

The chain links TRBV5-1 to TRBJ2-2, with D perhaps TRBD2 (6 bases). Trimming removed 4 bases from V and 8 bases from J, with 21 bases in between. This CDR3 has 16 residues. Germline CDR1 is SGHRS and CDR2 is YFSETQ. CDR3 residues: CASSPLSASGFGELFF. The DNA of the CDR3 is TGCGCCAGCAGCCCCCTGTCAGCGAGCGGGTTTGGGGAGCTGTTTTTT. Drawing the rest from reference TRBV5-1 and TRBJ2-2, the complete variable domain is KAGVTQTPRYLIKTRGQQVTLSCSPISGHRSVSWYQQTPGQGLQFLFEYFSETQRNKGNFPGRFSGRQFSNSRSEMNVSTLELGDSALYLCASSPLSASGFGELFFGEGSRLTVL.

The chain uses TRBV6-5 and TRBJ2-7; tentative D call: TRBD2 (6 bases). Germline CDR1 reads MNHEY; CDR2 reads SVGAGI. This CDR3 is built from 16 residues. The V and J ends lost 0 bases and 2 bases respectively, with 14 bases between them. This CDR3 is CASSYSGGRSTYEQYF. The CDR3 DNA reads TGTGCCAGCAGTTACTCTGGGGGGAGAAGTACCTACGAGCAGTACTTC.

V gene TRBV6-6 combines with J gene TRBJ2-5; 15 nucleotides agree with TRBD2. After removal of 7 bases from V and 5 bases from J, the junction contained 8 bases not matched to a gene. Germline CDR1 is MNHNY and CDR2 is SVGAGI (reference sequence). The CDR3 spans 16 residues. The CDR3 loop reads CASTRTSGRAEETQYF. The CDR3 DNA reads TGTGCCAGCACTCGGACTAGCGGGAGGGCCGAGGAGACCCAGTACTTC.

The gene calls are TRBV30 and TRBJ2-6; D remains ambiguous. Trimming removed 5 bases from V and 4 bases from J, with 15 bases in between. This CDR3 region has 15 residues. CDR1 and CDR2 (germline): GTSNPN, SVGIG (reference sequence). The CDR3 DNA is TGTGCCTGGGTTCCCCTCCGGACCGGGGCCAACGTCCTGACTTTC. It translates to CAWVPLRTGANVLTF.

This chain joins TRBV7-8 and TRBJ2-3, with D unresolved. With 7 bases removed from V and 5 bases from J, the gap between germline ends came to 7 bases. Germline CDR1 and CDR2: SGHVS and FQNEAQ. The CDR3 is 11 amino acids. CDR3 region: CASTPKDTQYF. DNA of the CDR3: TGTGCCAGCACCCCTAAAGATACGCAGTATTTT.

The chain links TRBV24-1 to TRBJ2-5, with TRBD2 as a possible D gene (5 bases). Germline V lookup: CDR1 KGHDR, CDR2 SFDVKD. This CDR3 has 14 amino acids. The V and J ends lost 5 bases and 5 bases respectively, with 14 bases between them. As DNA, the CDR3 is TGTGCCACCAGTGGCGATGGAGGAGTTGAGACCCAGTACTTC. Protein product: CATSGDGGVETQYF.

This clone came up once. The chain joins TRBV11-1 to TRBJ2-7, with 12 bases lining up with TRBD2. The CDR3 sequence is 14 residues long. The V gene end was trimmed by 2 bases and the J gene end by 5 bases; junction bases not matched to a gene: 1. Looked up from germline, CDR1 is SGHAT and CDR2 is FQDESV (reference sequence). CDR3 protein: CASSLTSGRNEQYF. CDR3 nucleotides: TGTGCCAGCAGCTTAACTAGCGGGAGGAACGAGCAGTACTTC.

This CDR3 is CASSQEGLPSSIHF. The CDR3 DNA is TGTGCCAGCAGCCAAGAAGGCCTACCATCTAGTATCCACTTT. V is TRBV14 and J is TRBJ1-6; D is unresolved. CDR1 and CDR2 from the germline V gene are SGHDN and FVKESK. This CDR3 contains 14 residues. The V gene lost 0 bases and the J gene lost 17 bases, with 17 bases spanning the gap.

V and J are TRBV11-1 and TRBJ2-7, with D unresolved. V shed 3 bases and J shed 3 bases, with 12 bases lying between them. The CDR3 is 14 residues long. The V gene's germline CDR1 is SGHAT and CDR2 FQDESV (reference sequence). The CDR3 DNA reads as TGTGCCAGCAGCTTGGGTACAACCTACTACGAGCAGTACTTC. The encoded protein is CASSLGTTYYEQYF.